Listed below are T cell receptor beta chains from one sample, sequenced in a study of CD8+ T cells in alopecia areata. Only in-frame clones appear in the TCRdb table, and some are missing; sequencing was by immunoSEQ multiplex PCR. The sample includes 250,000 or so clones, 67% of them seen just once. Specimen: CD4+ T cells sorted from blood, collected at week 0. The receptors stem from a human donor with alopecia areata. Each CDR3 is given with its conserved first and last residue. A D gene is named only where the DNA matches it firmly. Clone sizes are given selectively: once, few, many, or a class where the clone is expanded.

clone_size | j_call | d_call | v_call | cdr3_length | cdr3_aa | cdr3_nt
- | TRBJ1-5 | - | TRBV30 | 13 | CAWSASDNQPQHF | TGTGCCTGGAGCGCGTCGGACAATCAGCCCCAGCATTTT
- | TRBJ1-5 | - | TRBV6-5 | 15 | CASSYSPDSNQPQHF | TGTGCCAGCAGTTACTCGCCAGATAGCAATCAGCCCCAGCATTTT
few | TRBJ1-1 | TRBD1 | TRBV7-2 | 15 | CASSFTTGTDTEAFF | TGTGCCAGCAGCTTTACGACAGGGACGGACACTGAAGCTTTCTTT
- | TRBJ2-7 | TRBD1 | TRBV29-1 | 15 | CSVEWGQGAGQEQYF | TGCAGCGTTGAATGGGGACAGGGGGCCGGCCAGGAGCAGTACTTC
few | TRBJ2-5 | TRBD2 | TRBV30 | 12 | CAWERGQETQYF | TGTGCCTGGGAGCGGGGGCAAGAGACCCAGTACTTC
- | TRBJ2-3 | - | TRBV30 | 12 | CAWNSRGDTQYF | TGTGCCTGGAATTCCCGTGGAGATACGCAGTATTTT
once | TRBJ1-2 | - | TRBV7-6 | 12 | CASSLDRRGYTF | TGTGCCAGCAGCTTAGACAGGCGAGGCTACACCTTC
- | TRBJ2-7 | TRBD2 | TRBV7-9 | 16 | CASSLEGKRGNYEQYF | TGTGCCAGCAGCTTAGAAGGGAAGCGGGGGAACTACGAGCAGTACTTC
- | TRBJ2-4 | - | TRBV15 | 16 | CATSRDRSLAKNIQYF | TGTGCCACCAGCAGAGATCGCAGTCTAGCCAAAAACATTCAGTACTTC
- | TRBJ1-1 | - | TRBV25-1 | 15 | CASSELWHLNTEAFF | TGTGCCAGCAGTGAATTGTGGCACCTAAACACTGAAGCTTTCTTT
- | TRBJ1-1 | - | TRBV27 | 15 | CASSPIDRMATEAFF | TGTGCCAGCAGCCCCATTGACAGGATGGCCACTGAAGCTTTCTTT
- | TRBJ1-2 | - | TRBV7-8 | 12 | CASSRDDYGYTF | TGTGCCAGCAGCCGCGATGACTATGGCTACACCTTC
- | TRBJ2-5 | - | TRBV11-2 | 13 | CASSPRGGETQYF | TGTGCCAGCAGCCCCCGCGGTGGAGAGACCCAGTACTTC
- | TRBJ2-1 | - | TRBV7-8 | 12 | CASISPSNKQFF | TGTGCCAGCATCTCCCCCTCCAACAAGCAGTTCTTC
- | TRBJ2-3 | - | TRBV30 | 15 | CAWSVRSGHTDTQYF | TGTGCCTGGAGTGTACGATCAGGGCACACAGATACGCAGTATTTT
- | TRBJ2-7 | - | TRBV27 | 11 | CASRSAYEQYF | TGTGCCAGCAGATCGGCCTACGAGCAGTACTTC
few | TRBJ2-7 | - | TRBV30 | 11 | CAWSYGYEQYF | TGTGCCTGGAGTTATGGGTACGAGCAGTACTTC
few | TRBJ2-7 | TRBD2 | TRBV30 | 14 | CAWDDGRGDHEQYF | TGTGCCTGGGACGATGGGCGGGGGGACCACGAGCAGTACTTC
- | TRBJ2-5 | TRBD1 | TRBV7-2 | 14 | CASSLDRASETQYF | TGTGCCAGCAGCTTGGACAGGGCCTCAGAGACCCAGTACTTC
- | TRBJ2-1 | - | TRBV9 | 15 | CASSGRGAFMDEQFF | TGTGCCAGCAGCGGACGGGGGGCCTTTATGGATGAGCAGTTCTTC
- | TRBJ2-7 | - | TRBV6-1 | 11 | CASSDRAVQYF | TGTGCCAGCAGTGACCGGGCAGTGCAGTACTTC
- | TRBJ1-3 | - | TRBV29-1 | 13 | CSVRKSSGNTIYF | TGCAGCGTTCGCAAGAGCTCTGGAAACACCATATATTTT
- | TRBJ2-2 | - | TRBV29-1 | 10 | CSVGTGELFF | TGCAGCGTGGGAACCGGGGAGCTGTTTTTT
- | TRBJ2-5 | TRBD2 | TRBV29-1 | 14 | CSVGLAGGQETQYF | TGCAGCGTGGGACTAGCGGGGGGCCAAGAGACCCAGTACTTC
- | TRBJ1-6 | - | TRBV27 | 13 | CASSSTGNSPLHF | TGTGCCAGCAGTTCCACAGGGAATTCACCCCTCCACTTT
- | TRBJ2-5 | - | TRBV6-6 | 11 | CASSLGETQYF | TGTGCCAGCAGCCTCGGGGAGACCCAGTACTTC
- | TRBJ1-3 | - | TRBV27 | 14 | CASSLSRIGNTIYF | TGTGCCAGCAGTTTATCAAGAATCGGAAACACCATATATTTT
- | TRBJ1-1 | - | TRBV9 | 12 | CASSVGEGDAFF | TGTGCCAGCAGCGTAGGTGAGGGAGACGCTTTCTTT
- | TRBJ1-1 | - | TRBV29-1 | 13 | CSGGRAMNTEAFF | TGCAGCGGTGGGAGGGCAATGAACACTGAAGCTTTCTTT
- | TRBJ1-2 | - | TRBV9 | 14 | CASSVGEGYGGYTF | TGTGCCAGCAGCGTAGGGGAGGGGTATGGTGGCTACACCTTC
- | TRBJ1-2 | TRBD1 | TRBV29-1 | 15 | CSVLKTGSKGYGYTF | TGCAGCGTTCTTAAGACAGGGAGTAAAGGCTATGGCTACACCTTC
- | TRBJ2-2 | - | TRBV11-3 | 15 | CASSLGPERTGELFF | TGTGCCAGCAGCCTGGGACCTGAGAGGACCGGGGAGCTGTTTTTT
- | TRBJ1-1 | - | TRBV2 | 13 | CASSRIRGTEAFF | TGTGCCAGCAGCAGGATTCGAGGAACTGAAGCTTTCTTT
- | TRBJ2-7 | TRBD1 | TRBV29-1 | 13 | CSAGGDRTYEQYF | TGCAGCGCCGGAGGGGACAGGACCTACGAGCAGTACTTC
few | TRBJ2-5 | - | TRBV29-1 | 10 | CSVGRETQYF | TGCAGCGTGGGGAGGGAGACCCAGTACTTC
- | TRBJ1-3 | - | TRBV25-1 | 13 | CASSVGSGNTIYF | TGTGCCAGCAGTGTAGGTTCTGGAAACACCATATATTTT
- | TRBJ1-2 | - | TRBV6-1 | 12 | CASSEIRGGYTF | TGTGCCAGCAGTGAAATCCGGGGTGGCTACACCTTC
- | TRBJ2-1 | TRBD1 | TRBV7-2 | 15 | CASRMDRGLIDEQFF | TGTGCCAGCAGAATGGACAGGGGGCTGATTGATGAGCAGTTCTTC
few | TRBJ1-1 | - | TRBV7-9 | 15 | CASSLEGTANTEAFF | TGTGCCAGCAGCTTAGAAGGGACGGCGAACACTGAAGCTTTCTTT
few | TRBJ1-1 | TRBD1 | TRBV18 | 15 | CASSPRQGAPTEAFF | TGTGCCAGCTCACCACGGCAGGGGGCTCCCACTGAAGCTTTCTTT
- | TRBJ2-5 | - | TRBV25-1 | 13 | CASQEGGLETQYF | TGTGCCAGTCAGGAAGGGGGACTAGAGACCCAGTACTTC
- | TRBJ1-2 | - | TRBV30 | 11 | CAWSVGIGYTF | TGTGCCTGGAGTGTTGGCATTGGCTACACCTTC
- | TRBJ2-2 | - | TRBV14 | 15 | CASSPQVAGTGELFF | TGTGCCAGCAGCCCACAGGTCGCTGGCACCGGGGAGCTGTTTTTT
- | TRBJ2-3 | - | TRBV7-9 | 15 | CASSLARTGPDTQYF | TGTGCCAGCAGCTTAGCCCGGACCGGGCCGGATACGCAGTATTTT